This TCR beta chain was profiled in a study of blood T cells in healthy people across ages. Through a sample-barcoded 5' primer and a J-beta primer mix, a second PCR was run for about 7 to 12 cycles. MiXCR, applied by TCRdb to the 5' RACE reads, yields one record per CDR3 protein. The sample contains 710,000 or so distinct CDR3 sequences, about 32% of which appear only once. The V and J ends lost 0 bases and 4 bases respectively, with 9 bases between them. Germline values: CDR1 SGHTA, CDR2 FQGTGA. The CDR3 consists of 15 residues. Study results and caveats: While age rose, TCR beta diversity per million T cells dropped in a roughly linear way.

This clonotype appeared a few times. The antigen is unknown. Isolation per sample recovered at least 7 million PBMCs. Total RNA extraction produced at least 5 micrograms (per sample) for the study. J is TRBJ2-2 and V is TRBV7-3; tentatively, D is TRBD1 (5 bases). The clonotype comes from a woman of 80 years or more in good health. The sequenced sample was blood. CDR3 loop: CASSLTGALTGELFF. CDR3 nucleotides: TGTGCCAGCAGCTTAACAGGGGCCCTCACCGGGGAGCTGTTTTTT.